This entry lists 26 T cell receptor beta chains sequenced from one sample in a study of T cells in Graves' hyperthyroidism and ophthalmopathy (dated by TCRdb to about 2019). The method was multiplex PCR. This sample was sequenced with an Illumina HiSeq 2000. TCR beta CDR3 regions were amplified from RNA transcripts. A first-round RT-PCR of the TCR CDR3 used the HTBI primer set with the Qiagen OneStep RT-PCR kit. TCRdb's own reprocessing of the public reads used fastp at Q25 and MiXCR and kept productive beta chains. Rows are unified per CDR3 protein, each entry keeping the most common DNA and genes. The sample table records approximately 330,000 distinct CDR3 sequences; about 13% of these occur just once. Of the sample, roughly 33% is held by the ten largest clones. The sequenced sample consisted of blood. These receptors all come from a woman between 40 and 50 years old with Graves' ophthalmopathy.

This clonotype was counted only a few times. The chain is built from TRBV9 and TRBJ2-2; weak D call: TRBD2 (5 bases). CDR3 size: 15 residues. Per the germline V gene, CDR1 is SGDLS and CDR2 is YYNGEE. Trimming took 4 bases from V and 1 from J, leaving 11 bases between them. The DNA of the CDR3 is TGTGCCAGCAGCCCCAGGACTGTGAACACCGGGGAGCTGTTTTTT. Amino acid sequence: CASSPRTVNTGELFF.

This chain uses TRBV11-2 with TRBJ2-5; 11 bases match TRBD2. Germline V gene sequence: CDR1 SGHAT, CDR2 FQNNGV. The CDR3 is 14 amino acids. Trimming took 1 base from V and 5 from J; bases not matched to a gene: 0. The CDR3 is CASSLASGGETQYF. In DNA form, the CDR3 reads TGTGCCAGCAGCTTAGCTAGCGGGGGGGAGACCCAGTACTTC.

With respect to this clonotype: It may be a read error: a sequence one base away is much more abundant. V and J are TRBV5-5 and TRBJ2-3; D gene uncertain. The germline gives CDR1 SGHKS, CDR2 YYEKEE (reference sequence). The V gene lost 4 bases and the J gene lost 4 bases, with 22 bases spanning the gap. This CDR3 has 17 residues. In DNA form, the CDR3 reads TGTGCCAGCAGCACACAAATCCTGGTAAGGAGCGCAGATACGCAGTATTTT. Protein sequence: CASSTQILVRSADTQYF.

This clonotype occurred many times. The chain uses TRBV6-5 and TRBJ1-2; D is ambiguous. This CDR3 has 14 residues. Germline-derived CDR1 and CDR2 are MNHEY and SVGAGI. Trimming took off 5 bases at V and 5 bases at J, with 15 bases between the two ends. For the CDR3, the DNA is TGTGCCAGCAGTCCTCAGGCCGGACGTTATGGCTACACCTTC. Residues: CASSPQAGRYGYTF.

This clonotype came up many times. This chain joins TRBV6-1 and TRBJ2-1, with 10 bases that match TRBD2. The CDR3 totals 15 residues. CDR1 is MNHNS, CDR2 SASEGT, per germline. V gave up 5 bases and J gave up 7 bases; unmatched junction bases: 8. In DNA, the CDR3 is TGTGCCAGCAGTTTTCTAGCGGGAGTATTTAATGAGCAGTTCTTC. Its protein is CASSFLAGVFNEQFF.

This rearrangement joins TRBV28 to TRBJ2-6; weak D call: TRBD2 (5 bases). Germline V gene data show CDR1 as MDHEN and CDR2 as SYDVKM. This CDR3 contains 16 residues. Trimming pared 3 bases from V and 5 bases from J, leaving 14 bases between. The CDR3, as DNA: TGTGCCAGCAGTTTTTATTCGGGGTCCAGGGCCAACGTCCTGACTTTC. Translating it yields CASSFYSGSRANVLTF.

The V gene is TRBV10-3, the J gene TRBJ2-5; TRBD2 matches at 7 bases. CDR1 and CDR2 (germline): ENHRY, SYGVKD. The CDR3 consists of 13 residues. V trimming: 10 bases; J trimming: 5 bases; junction bases outside the gene matches: 10. CDR3 residues: CATSLAAEETQYF. The CDR3, as DNA: TGTGCCACCTCTCTAGCGGCAGAGGAGACCCAGTACTTC.

This chain joins TRBV29-1 and TRBJ2-2; weak D call: TRBD2 (6 bases). The CDR3 spans 14 residues. V lost 6 bases and J lost 5, with 16 bases in between. Germline CDR1 SQVTM, CDR2 ANQGSEA. CDR3 amino acids: CSVRGTEWTGELFF. CDR3 sequence (DNA): TGCAGCGTCCGGGGGACGGAGTGGACCGGGGAGCTGTTTTTT.

This clonotype was picked up many times. The chain employs TRBV7-8 and TRBJ1-4; D may be TRBD1 (6 bases). Germline CDR1 is SGHVS and CDR2 is FQNEAQ. CDR3 length equals 13 residues. V lost 1 base and J lost 8, with 8 bases in between. The CDR3 here is CASSLDRAEKLFF. CDR3 sequence (DNA): TGTGCCAGCAGCTTAGACAGGGCCGAAAAACTGTTTTTT.

This clonotype was recorded at least ten times. The chain joins TRBV5-1 to TRBJ1-2; unclear D gene. The CDR3 covers 14 residues. Trimming cost V 3 bases and J 3 bases, with 12 bases left between them. CDR1 and CDR2 from the germline V gene are SGHRS and YFSETQ. The CDR3 sequence: CASSSFAPDYGYTF. Here the CDR3 DNA reads TGCGCCAGCAGCTCCTTCGCCCCGGACTATGGCTACACCTTC.

This clonotype showed up many times. J is TRBJ1-5 and V is TRBV20-1; a weak D match, TRBD1 (6 bases). This CDR3 has 15 amino acids. V dropped 0 bases and J dropped 6 bases, with 15 bases sitting between them. Germline V lookup: CDR1 DFQATT, CDR2 SNEGSKA (reference sequence). The CDR3 sequence: CSARDGTFGAQPQHF. The CDR3 DNA sequence: TGCAGTGCTAGAGATGGGACATTCGGGGCTCAGCCCCAGCATTTT.

At least ten counts were recorded for this clonotype. This chain uses TRBV28 with TRBJ2-7, with 7 bases aligning to TRBD1. The CDR3 covers 12 residues. With V trimmed by 8 bases and J by 2 bases, 3 bases remained unmatched. Germline loops: CDR1 MDHEN, CDR2 SYDVKM. This CDR3 is CASSGQTYEQYF. The CDR3 DNA reads as TGTGCCAGCTCGGGACAGACCTACGAGCAGTACTTC.

This clonotype came up a few times. The chain joins TRBV11-3 to TRBJ1-6; D gene uncertain. The length of the CDR3 is 14 residues. Germline lookup yields CDR1 SGHNT and CDR2 YENEEA. The germline V and J ends were trimmed by 5 bases and 7 bases, with 12 bases remaining between them. The CDR3 reads CASSAPVPNSPLHF. Written as DNA, the CDR3 is TGTGCCAGCAGCGCACCGGTGCCAAATTCACCCCTCCACTTT.

This clonotype was seen at least ten times. V and J are TRBV29-1 and TRBJ2-2; D is perhaps TRBD1 (5 bases). Germline CDR1 and CDR2: SQVTM and ANQGSEA. V dropped 6 bases and J dropped 5 bases, with 7 bases sitting between them. This CDR3 comprises 11 residues. CDR3 DNA: TGCAGCGTACGACAGACCGGGGAGCTGTTTTTT. As protein: CSVRQTGELFF.

This clonotype was observed at least ten times. V gene TRBV29-1 combines with J gene TRBJ2-3, with D possibly matching TRBD1 (5 bases). Between the trimmed V and J ends, which lost 0 bases and 6 bases, there was a span of 10 bases. The V gene's germline CDR1 is SQVTM and CDR2 ANQGSEA. There are 13 residues in the CDR3. DNA for the CDR3: TGCAGCGTTGAAGATAACAGGCGGGATACGCAGTATTTT. It codes for CSVEDNRRDTQYF.

In this sample, this clonotype turned up many times. The chain employs TRBV5-1 and TRBJ2-7; D unresolved. V dropped 4 bases and J dropped 0 bases, with 11 bases sitting between them. The germline V gene encodes CDR1 SGHRS and CDR2 YFSETQ. The CDR3 runs to 14 residues. The CDR3: CASSARRSSYEQYF. The CDR3 bases are TGCGCCAGCAGCGCGAGGCGGAGCTCCTACGAGCAGTACTTC.

J is TRBJ1-5 and V is TRBV20-1; D perhaps matches TRBD1 (5 bases). The CDR3 has 13 amino acids. CDR1 is DFQATT, CDR2 SNEGSKA, per germline (reference sequence). V lost 4 bases and J lost 2, with 9 bases in between. CDR3 loop: CSAIQEGNQPQHF. The CDR3 DNA follows: TGCAGTGCTATACAGGAGGGCAATCAGCCCCAGCATTTT.

The rearrangement links TRBV15 to TRBJ2-1, with TRBD2 as a possible D gene (6 bases). The CDR3 contains 15 residues. Trimming removed 1 base at V and 2 bases at J, with 9 bases between. CDR1 and CDR2 (germline): LNHNV, YYDKDF (reference sequence). In nucleotides, the CDR3 is TGTGCCACCAGCAGAGCGGGAGTAACCTACAATGAGCAGTTCTTC. Translated: CATSRAGVTYNEQFF.

This clonotype came up many times. The V call is TRBV6-1, the J call TRBJ1-4, with D unclear. V lost 7 bases to trimming and J lost 0 bases, with 9 bases between them. The CDR3 is 14 residues long. Per germline, CDR1 MNHNS and CDR2 SASEGT. DNA of the CDR3: TGTGCCAGCACCCGGCAGACAACTAATGAAAAACTGTTTTTT. This codes for CASTRQTTNEKLFF.

This clonotype has a handful of counts. This sequence joins TRBV5-5 and TRBJ2-1; 8 positions agree with TRBD1. The CDR3 covers 15 residues. Germline V gene lookup returns CDR1 SGHKS and CDR2 YYEKEE (reference sequence). V trimming: 3 bases; J trimming: 4 bases; junction bases outside the gene matches: 6. CDR3 coding DNA: TGTGCCAGCAGCTACGGACAGGGTGCATACAATGAGCAGTTCTTC. It is translated as CASSYGQGAYNEQFF. Filled out from reference TRBV5-5 and TRBJ2-1, the complete variable domain reads DAGVTQSPTHLIKTRGQQVTLRCSPISGHKSVSWYQQVLGQGPQFIFQYYEKEERGRGNFPDRFSARQFPNYSSELNVNALLLGDSALYLCASSYGQGAYNEQFFGPGTRLTVL.

This clonotype was counted at least ten times. The gene calls are TRBV7-9 and TRBJ1-4; D uncertain. Trimming pared 0 bases from V and 8 bases from J, leaving 10 bases between. The CDR3 contains 14 residues. Germline CDR1 reads SEHNR; CDR2 reads FQNEAQ (reference sequence). CDR3 in DNA: TGTGCCAGCAGCTTAGCTTCTCCCGAAGAAAAACTGTTTTTT. This encodes CASSLASPEEKLFF.

This clonotype has at least ten counts. The CDR3 sequence: CASSTPGQGGGTEAFF. The CDR3 DNA is TGTGCCAGCAGCACGCCGGGACAGGGTGGAGGGACTGAAGCTTTCTTT. The rearrangement links TRBV11-3 to TRBJ1-1; 9 nucleotides agree with TRBD1. V lost 5 bases, J lost 5 bases, and 12 bases stayed unmatched. Germline-derived CDR1 and CDR2 are SGHNT and YENEEA. The CDR3 spans 16 residues.

This clonotype was counted ten times or more. The chain couples TRBV2 to TRBJ2-2; the D is unclear. V was cut by 6 bases and J by 2 bases, with 10 bases left in between. Germline V gene data show CDR1 as SNHLY and CDR2 as FYNNEI. This CDR3 region has 14 residues. The DNA of the CDR3 is TGTGCCAGCAGGTTGTTACTTAACACCGGGGAGCTGTTTTTT. Its protein is CASRLLLNTGELFF.

This clonotype was detected ten times or more. J is TRBJ2-6 and V is TRBV28, with D perhaps being TRBD1 or TRBD2 (7 bases each). The CDR3 sequence is 16 residues long. Trimming removed 7 bases at V and 2 bases at J, with 15 bases between. Germline V CDR1 and CDR2: MDHEN, SYDVKM. Here the CDR3 reads CASNVPGGAGANVLTF. CDR3 bases: TGTGCCAGCAATGTTCCAGGGGGGGCTGGGGCCAACGTCCTGACTTTC.

The rearrangement joins TRBV6-6 to TRBJ2-3; unclear D gene. The V end lost 0 bases, the J end lost 3 bases, and 19 bases lay between the germline ends. This CDR3 comprises 18 residues. Germline assignment: CDR1 MNHNY and CDR2 SVGAGI (reference sequence). The CDR3 protein is CASSYSRLGNEETDTQYF. The DNA of the CDR3 is TGTGCCAGCAGTTACTCACGGTTGGGGAACGAAGAAACAGATACGCAGTATTTT.

A few counts support this clonotype. The rearrangement links TRBV7-9 to TRBJ1-2, with D unclear. There are 11 residues in the CDR3. Trimming shortened V by 5 bases and J by 8 bases, and 9 bases separated the two germline ends. Germline V gene lookup returns CDR1 SEHNR and CDR2 FQNEAQ (reference sequence). The CDR3 bases are TGTGCCAGCAGCCCTATCGTCGGCTACACCTTC. Its protein product is CASSPIVGYTF.